This is a list of T cell receptor beta chains from one sample in a study of cytomegalovirus exposure and HLA in healthy donors. Profiled with immunoSEQ multiplex PCR; TCRdb holds only in-frame clones, not every one. The sample includes tens of thousands of clones, roughly 84% of them seen just once. The specimen sequenced was PBMCs. Receptors originate from a woman between 45 and 65 years old in good health and CMV-seronegative. Each CDR3 is given without its conserved first and last residue. Fields, in order: J gene, V gene, CDR3 length, CDR3 protein.

j_call: TRBJ2-7
v_call: TRBV28
cdr3_length: 10
cdr3_aa: ACGGQANEQY

j_call: TRBJ2-2
v_call: TRBV9
cdr3_length: 14
cdr3_aa: ASSVRDRVMVGELF

j_call: TRBJ2-7
v_call: TRBV5-1
cdr3_length: 13
cdr3_aa: ASSLQGQSSYEQY

j_call: TRBJ2-7
v_call: TRBV7-7
cdr3_length: 13
cdr3_aa: ASSKAGTGVTEQY

j_call: TRBJ1-3
v_call: TRBV9
cdr3_length: 14
cdr3_aa: ASSVGGGSTGNTIY

j_call: TRBJ1-1
v_call: TRBV7-8
cdr3_length: 11
cdr3_aa: ASSVTRNTEAF

j_call: TRBJ2-5
v_call: TRBV29-1
cdr3_length: 11
cdr3_aa: SVTGLAGPTQY

j_call: TRBJ1-1
v_call: TRBV5-1
cdr3_length: 14
cdr3_aa: ASSLETGGEYTEAF

j_call: TRBJ2-3
v_call: TRBV11-2
cdr3_length: 17
cdr3_aa: ASSLDIIAGSPVTDTQY

j_call: TRBJ2-6
v_call: TRBV5-4
cdr3_length: 13
cdr3_aa: ASSVGSSGANVLT

j_call: TRBJ1-2
v_call: TRBV5-4
cdr3_length: 15
cdr3_aa: ASSLGGRAISGGGYT

j_call: TRBJ2-1
v_call: TRBV5-4
cdr3_length: 16
cdr3_aa: ASSSRLAGGPSDNEQF

j_call: TRBJ2-5
v_call: TRBV5-4
cdr3_length: 13
cdr3_aa: ASSLAPGAGETQY

j_call: TRBJ2-7
v_call: TRBV2
cdr3_length: 11
cdr3_aa: ASSVNSGGEQY

j_call: TRBJ2-3
v_call: TRBV28
cdr3_length: 12
cdr3_aa: ASSLSGGTDTQY

j_call: TRBJ2-1
v_call: TRBV21-1
cdr3_length: 14
cdr3_aa: ASKWGDRGPYNEQF

j_call: TRBJ2-3
v_call: TRBV5-1
cdr3_length: 13
cdr3_aa: ASRGTGHPTDTQY

j_call: TRBJ2-5
v_call: TRBV5-1
cdr3_length: 12
cdr3_aa: ASTPQGPGETQY

j_call: TRBJ1-2
v_call: TRBV6-1
cdr3_length: 11
cdr3_aa: ASRGQGGYGYT

j_call: NA
v_call: TRBV27
cdr3_length: 13
cdr3_aa: ASSEPGGPYYEQY

j_call: TRBJ2-3
v_call: TRBV4-1
cdr3_length: 14
cdr3_aa: ASSQELAGATDTQY

j_call: TRBJ2-1
v_call: TRBV5-1
cdr3_length: 13
cdr3_aa: ASGLPGTDYNEQF